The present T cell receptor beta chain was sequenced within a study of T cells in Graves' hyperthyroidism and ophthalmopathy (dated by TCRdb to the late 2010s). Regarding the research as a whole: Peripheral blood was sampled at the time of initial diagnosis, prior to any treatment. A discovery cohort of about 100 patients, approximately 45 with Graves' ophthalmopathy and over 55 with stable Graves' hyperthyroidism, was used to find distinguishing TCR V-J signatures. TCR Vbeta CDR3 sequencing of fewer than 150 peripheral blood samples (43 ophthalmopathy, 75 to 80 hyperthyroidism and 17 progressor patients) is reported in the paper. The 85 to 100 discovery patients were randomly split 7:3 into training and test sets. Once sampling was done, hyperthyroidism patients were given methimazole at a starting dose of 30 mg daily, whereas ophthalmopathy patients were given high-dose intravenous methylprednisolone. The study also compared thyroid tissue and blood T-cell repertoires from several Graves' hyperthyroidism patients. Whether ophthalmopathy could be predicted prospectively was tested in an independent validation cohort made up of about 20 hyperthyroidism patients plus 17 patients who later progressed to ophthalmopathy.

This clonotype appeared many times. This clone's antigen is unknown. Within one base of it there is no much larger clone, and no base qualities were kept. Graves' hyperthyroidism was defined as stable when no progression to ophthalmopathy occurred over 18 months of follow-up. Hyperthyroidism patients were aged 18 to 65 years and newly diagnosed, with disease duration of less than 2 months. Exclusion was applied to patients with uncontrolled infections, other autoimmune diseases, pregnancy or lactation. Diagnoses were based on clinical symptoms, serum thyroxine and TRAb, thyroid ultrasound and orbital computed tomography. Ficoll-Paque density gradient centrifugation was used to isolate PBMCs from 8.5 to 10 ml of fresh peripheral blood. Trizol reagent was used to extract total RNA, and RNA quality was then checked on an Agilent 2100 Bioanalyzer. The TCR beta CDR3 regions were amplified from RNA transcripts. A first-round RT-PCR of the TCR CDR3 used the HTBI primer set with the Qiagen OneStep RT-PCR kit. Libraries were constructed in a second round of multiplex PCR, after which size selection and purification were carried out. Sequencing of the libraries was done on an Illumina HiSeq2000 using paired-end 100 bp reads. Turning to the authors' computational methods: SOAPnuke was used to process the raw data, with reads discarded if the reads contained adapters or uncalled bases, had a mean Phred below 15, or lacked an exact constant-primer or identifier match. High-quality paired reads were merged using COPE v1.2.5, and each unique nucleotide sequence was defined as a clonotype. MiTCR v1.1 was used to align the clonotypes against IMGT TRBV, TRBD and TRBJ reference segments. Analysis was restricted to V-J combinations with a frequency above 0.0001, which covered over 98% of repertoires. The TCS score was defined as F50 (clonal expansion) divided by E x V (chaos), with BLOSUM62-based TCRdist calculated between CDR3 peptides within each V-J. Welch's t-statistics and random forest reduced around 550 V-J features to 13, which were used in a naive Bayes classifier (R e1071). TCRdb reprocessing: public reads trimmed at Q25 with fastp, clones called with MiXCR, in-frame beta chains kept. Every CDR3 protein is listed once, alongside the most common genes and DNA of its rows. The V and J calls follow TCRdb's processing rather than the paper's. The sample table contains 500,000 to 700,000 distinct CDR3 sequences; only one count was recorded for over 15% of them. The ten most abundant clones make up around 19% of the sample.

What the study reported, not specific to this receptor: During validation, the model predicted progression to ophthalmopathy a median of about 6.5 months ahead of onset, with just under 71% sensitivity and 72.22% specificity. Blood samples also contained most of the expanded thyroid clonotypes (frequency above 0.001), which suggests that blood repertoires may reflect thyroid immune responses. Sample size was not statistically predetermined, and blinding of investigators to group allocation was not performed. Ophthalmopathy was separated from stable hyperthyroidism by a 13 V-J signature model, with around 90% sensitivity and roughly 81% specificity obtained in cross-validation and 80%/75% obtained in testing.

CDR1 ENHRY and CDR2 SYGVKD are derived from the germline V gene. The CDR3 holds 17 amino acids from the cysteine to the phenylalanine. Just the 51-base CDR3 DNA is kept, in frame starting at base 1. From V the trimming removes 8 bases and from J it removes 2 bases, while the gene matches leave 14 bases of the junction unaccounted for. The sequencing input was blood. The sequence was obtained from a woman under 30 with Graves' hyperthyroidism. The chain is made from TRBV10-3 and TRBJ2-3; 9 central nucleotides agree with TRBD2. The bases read TGTGCCATCGTAATTTTGGCGGGACTAGCTTCCACAGATACGCAGTATTTT. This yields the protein CAIVILAGLASTDTQYF.